The text below deals with one T cell receptor beta chain. Its antigen is not identified. The data stem from a study of post-analysis software for immune sequencing data. Study background: Recorded subtypes: relapsing-remitting, secondary progressive, progressive-relapsing; some patients unannotated.

Germline assignment: CDR1 SGHKS and CDR2 YYEKEE (reference sequence). The CDR3 loop spans 16 amino acids. V gave up 1 base and J gave up 6 bases; unmatched junction bases: 9. Presence of unique molecular identifiers characterized the TCR beta cDNA libraries. Input populations of 1 to 10 million T cells gave rise to approximately 500,000 cDNA molecules. Each CDR3 protein is one row after TCRdb ran MiXCR on the PCR reads. This repertoire shows 380,000 or so distinct CDR3 sequences, around 37% found once; its top ten account for around an eighth. Study observations and caveats: Those with multiple sclerosis, the patient group, showed significantly lower normalized Chao1 diversity than controls. Same-batch preparations were strongly co-clustered by F measure. TRBV5-6, TRBV5-1 and TRBV20-1 belonged to a set of about five TRBV segments that were more frequent in patients than controls.

The sequenced sample consisted of blood. This chain connects TRBV5-5 to TRBJ1-2; 10 nucleotides align to TRBD1. This receptor was obtained from a girl between 5 and 17 years old with multiple sclerosis. CDR3 sequence reads: CASSLWATGTGDGYTF. The CDR3 bases are TGTGCCAGCAGCTTGTGGGCGACCGGGACAGGGGATGGCTACACCTTC.